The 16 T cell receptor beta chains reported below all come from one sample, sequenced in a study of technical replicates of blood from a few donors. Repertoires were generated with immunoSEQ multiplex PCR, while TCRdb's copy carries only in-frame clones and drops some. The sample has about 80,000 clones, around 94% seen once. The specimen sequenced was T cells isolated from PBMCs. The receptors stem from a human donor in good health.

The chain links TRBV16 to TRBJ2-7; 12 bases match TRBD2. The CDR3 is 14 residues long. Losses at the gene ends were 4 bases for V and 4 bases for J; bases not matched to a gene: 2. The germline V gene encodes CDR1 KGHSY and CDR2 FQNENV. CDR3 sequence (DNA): TGTGCCAGCAGCCCGACTAGCGGGGGTTACGAGCAGTACTTC. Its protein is CASSPTSGGYEQYF.

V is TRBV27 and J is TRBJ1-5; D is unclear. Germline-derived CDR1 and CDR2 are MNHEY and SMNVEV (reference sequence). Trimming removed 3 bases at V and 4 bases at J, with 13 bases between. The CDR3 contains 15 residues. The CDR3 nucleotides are TGTGCCAGCAGTTTTAGGTCGGGGATAAATCAGCCCCAGCATTTT. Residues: CASSFRSGINQPQHF.

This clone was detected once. The CDR3 is CASSVLGGQNTEAFF. The CDR3 nucleotides are TGTGCCAGCAGCGTACTTGGAGGGCAGAACACTGAAGCTTTCTTT. The chain combines TRBV9 with TRBJ1-1; no reliable D call. CDR1 and CDR2 from the germline V gene are SGDLS and YYNGEE. This CDR3 spans 15 amino acids. The ends were cut back, 1 base at V and 1 base at J, with 11 bases in the middle. Supplemented by reference TRBV9 and TRBJ1-1, the full variable domain reads DSGVTQTPKHLITATGQRVTLRCSPRSGDLSVYWYQQSLDQGLQFLIQYYNGEERAKGNILERFSAQQFPDLHSELNLSSLELGDSALYFCASSVLGGQNTEAFFGQGTRLTVV.

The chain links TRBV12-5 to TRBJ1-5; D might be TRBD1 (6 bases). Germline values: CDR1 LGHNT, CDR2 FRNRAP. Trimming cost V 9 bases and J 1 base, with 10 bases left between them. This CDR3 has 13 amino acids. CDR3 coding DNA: TGTGCTAGCACAGGGTTGAGCAATCAGCCCCAGCATTTT. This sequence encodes CASTGLSNQPQHF. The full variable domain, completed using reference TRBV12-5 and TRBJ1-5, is DARVTQTPRHKVTEMGQEVTMRCQPILGHNTVFWYRQTMMQGLELLAYFRNRAPLDDSGMPKDRFSAEMPDATLATLKIQPSEPRDSAVYFCASTGLSNQPQHFGDGTRLSIL.

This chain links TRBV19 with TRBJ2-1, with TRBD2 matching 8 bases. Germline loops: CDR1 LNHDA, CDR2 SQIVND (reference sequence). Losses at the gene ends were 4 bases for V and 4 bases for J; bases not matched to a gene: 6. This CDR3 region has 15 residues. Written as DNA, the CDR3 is TGTGCCAGTAGTAAATCGGCGGGAGGATACAATGAGCAGTTCTTC. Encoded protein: CASSKSAGGYNEQFF. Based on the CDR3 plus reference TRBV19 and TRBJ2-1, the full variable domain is DGGITQSPKYLFRKEGQNVTLSCEQNLNHDAMYWYRQDPGQGLRLIYYSQIVNDFQKGDIAEGYSVSREKKESFPLTVTSAQKNPTAFYLCASSKSAGGYNEQFFGPGTRLTVL.

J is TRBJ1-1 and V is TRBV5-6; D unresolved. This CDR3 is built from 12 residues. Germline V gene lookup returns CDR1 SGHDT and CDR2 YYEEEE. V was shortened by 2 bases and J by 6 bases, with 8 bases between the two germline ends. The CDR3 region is CASSLREPEAFF. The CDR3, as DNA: TGTGCCAGCAGCTTACGGGAGCCTGAAGCTTTCTTT.

The CDR3 loop reads CASSLLGLAGVSEQFF. The CDR3 DNA sequence: TGTGCCAGCAGCTTATTGGGCCTAGCGGGAGTGAGTGAGCAGTTCTTC. V gene TRBV11-2 combines with J gene TRBJ2-1; TRBD2 matches 10 bases. The J segment lost 9 bases and the V segment lost 2 bases, leaving 10 bases of the junction unmatched. This CDR3 is 16 amino acids long. CDR1 is SGHAT and CDR2 is FQNNGV in the germline V gene.

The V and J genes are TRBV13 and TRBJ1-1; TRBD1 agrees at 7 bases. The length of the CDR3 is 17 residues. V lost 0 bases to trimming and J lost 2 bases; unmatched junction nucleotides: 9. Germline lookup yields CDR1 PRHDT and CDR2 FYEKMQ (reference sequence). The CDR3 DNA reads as TGTGCCAGCAGCTTAGGCGCCCTGGGACAGATTAACACTGAAGCTTTCTTT. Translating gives CASSLGALGQINTEAFF.

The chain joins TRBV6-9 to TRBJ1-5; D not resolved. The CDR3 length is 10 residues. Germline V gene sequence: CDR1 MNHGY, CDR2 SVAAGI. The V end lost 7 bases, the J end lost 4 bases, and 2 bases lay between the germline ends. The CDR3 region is CASINQPQHF. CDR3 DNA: TGTGCCAGCATAAATCAGCCCCAGCATTTT.

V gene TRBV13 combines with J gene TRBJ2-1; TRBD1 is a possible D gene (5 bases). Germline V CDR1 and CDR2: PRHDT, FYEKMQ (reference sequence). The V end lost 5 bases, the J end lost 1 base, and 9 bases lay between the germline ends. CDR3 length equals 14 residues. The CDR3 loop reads CASSARVSYNEQFF. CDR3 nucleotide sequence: TGTGCCAGCAGCGCCAGGGTATCCTACAATGAGCAGTTCTTC.

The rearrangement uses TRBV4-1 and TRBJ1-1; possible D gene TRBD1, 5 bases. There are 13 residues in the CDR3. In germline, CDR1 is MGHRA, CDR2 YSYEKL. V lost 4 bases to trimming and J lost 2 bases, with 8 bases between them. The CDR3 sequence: CASSRTPNTEAFF. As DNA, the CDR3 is TGCGCCAGCAGCCGGACACCTAACACTGAAGCTTTCTTT.

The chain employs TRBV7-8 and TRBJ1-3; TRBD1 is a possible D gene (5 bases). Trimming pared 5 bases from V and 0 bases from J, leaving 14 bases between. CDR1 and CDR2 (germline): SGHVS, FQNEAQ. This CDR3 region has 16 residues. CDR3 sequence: CASSGRGTGSGNTIYF. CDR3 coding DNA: TGTGCCAGCAGCGGAAGGGGAACAGGCTCTGGAAACACCATATATTTT.

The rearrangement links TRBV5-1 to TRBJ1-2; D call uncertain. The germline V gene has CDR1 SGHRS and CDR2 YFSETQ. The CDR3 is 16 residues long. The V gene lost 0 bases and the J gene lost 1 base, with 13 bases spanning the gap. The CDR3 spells CASSLDDSTFNYGYTF. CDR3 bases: TGCGCCAGCAGCTTGGACGATTCTACCTTTAACTATGGCTACACCTTC. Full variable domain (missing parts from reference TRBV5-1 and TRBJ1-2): KAGVTQTPRYLIKTRGQQVTLSCSPISGHRSVSWYQQTPGQGLQFLFEYFSETQRNKGNFPGRFSGRQFSNSRSEMNVSTLELGDSALYLCASSLDDSTFNYGYTFGSGTRLTVV.

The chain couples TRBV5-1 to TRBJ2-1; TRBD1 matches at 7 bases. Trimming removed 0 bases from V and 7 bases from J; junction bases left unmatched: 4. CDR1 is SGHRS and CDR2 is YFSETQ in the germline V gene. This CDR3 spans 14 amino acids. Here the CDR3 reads CASSLAQGINEQFF. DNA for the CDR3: TGCGCCAGCAGCTTGGCACAGGGGATTAATGAGCAGTTCTTC.

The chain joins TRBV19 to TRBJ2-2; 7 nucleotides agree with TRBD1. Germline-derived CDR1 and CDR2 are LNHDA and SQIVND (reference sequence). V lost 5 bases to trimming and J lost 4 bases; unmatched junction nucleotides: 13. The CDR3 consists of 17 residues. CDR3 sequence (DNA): TGTGCCAGTAGTTTGATAACGACAGGGACGACCACCGGGGAGCTGTTTTTT. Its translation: CASSLITTGTTTGELFF.

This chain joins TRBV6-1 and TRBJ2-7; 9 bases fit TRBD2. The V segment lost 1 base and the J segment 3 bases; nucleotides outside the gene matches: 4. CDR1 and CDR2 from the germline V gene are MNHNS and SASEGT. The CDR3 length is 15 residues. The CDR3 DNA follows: TGTGCCAGCAGTGAAGGACTAGCGGAAAACTACGAGCAGTACTTC. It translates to CASSEGLAENYEQYF.